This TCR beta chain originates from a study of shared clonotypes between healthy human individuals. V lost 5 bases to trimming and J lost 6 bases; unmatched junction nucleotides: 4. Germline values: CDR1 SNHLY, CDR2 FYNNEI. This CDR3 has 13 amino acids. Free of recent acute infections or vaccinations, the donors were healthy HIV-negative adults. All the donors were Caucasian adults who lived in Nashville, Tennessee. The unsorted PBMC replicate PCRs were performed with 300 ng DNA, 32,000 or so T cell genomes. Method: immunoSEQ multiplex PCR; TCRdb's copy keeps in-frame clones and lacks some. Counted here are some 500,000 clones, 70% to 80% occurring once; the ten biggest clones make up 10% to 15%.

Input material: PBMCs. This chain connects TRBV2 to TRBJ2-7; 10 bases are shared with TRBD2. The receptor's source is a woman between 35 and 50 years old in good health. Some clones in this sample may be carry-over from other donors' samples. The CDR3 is CASSLGLAIEQYF. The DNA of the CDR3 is TGTGCCAGCAGTTTGGGACTAGCGATCGAGCAGTACTTC.